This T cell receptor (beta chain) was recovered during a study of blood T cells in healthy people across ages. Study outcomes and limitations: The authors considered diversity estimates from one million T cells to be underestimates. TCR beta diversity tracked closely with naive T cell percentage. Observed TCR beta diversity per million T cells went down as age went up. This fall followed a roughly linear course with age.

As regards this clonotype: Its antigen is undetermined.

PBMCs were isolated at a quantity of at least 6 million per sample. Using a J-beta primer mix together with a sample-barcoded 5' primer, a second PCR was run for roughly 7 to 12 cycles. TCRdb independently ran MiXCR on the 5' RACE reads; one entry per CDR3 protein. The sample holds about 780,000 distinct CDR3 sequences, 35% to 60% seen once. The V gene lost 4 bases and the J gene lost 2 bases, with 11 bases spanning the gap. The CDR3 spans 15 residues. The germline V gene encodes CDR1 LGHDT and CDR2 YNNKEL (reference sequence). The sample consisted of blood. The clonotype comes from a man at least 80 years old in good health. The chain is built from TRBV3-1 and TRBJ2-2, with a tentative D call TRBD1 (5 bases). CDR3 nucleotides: TGTGCCAGCAGCCGCCTACAGGACAACACCGGGGAGCTGTTTTTT. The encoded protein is CASSRLQDNTGELFF.